This record looks at one TCR beta chain sequence and its context. This sample is part of a study of control samples from healthy donors and cancer patients. Assay: immunoSEQ multiplex PCR; the TCRdb copy retains only in-frame clones and omits some. The sample carries about 110,000 clones, around 89% recorded once. Per germline, CDR1 LNHDA and CDR2 SQIVND (reference sequence). V was clipped by 5 bases and J by 1 base, with 14 bases between them. This CDR3 has 16 residues. This TCR came from a woman aged 60 to 75 with lung cancer. Sequences were obtained from PBMCs. This rearrangement joins TRBV19 to TRBJ2-2; D is perhaps TRBD1 (6 bases). The chain's CDR3 is CASSVGGGQNTGELFF. CDR3 nucleotides: TGTGCCAGTAGTGTCGGTGGGGGACAGAACACCGGGGAGCTGTTTTTT.